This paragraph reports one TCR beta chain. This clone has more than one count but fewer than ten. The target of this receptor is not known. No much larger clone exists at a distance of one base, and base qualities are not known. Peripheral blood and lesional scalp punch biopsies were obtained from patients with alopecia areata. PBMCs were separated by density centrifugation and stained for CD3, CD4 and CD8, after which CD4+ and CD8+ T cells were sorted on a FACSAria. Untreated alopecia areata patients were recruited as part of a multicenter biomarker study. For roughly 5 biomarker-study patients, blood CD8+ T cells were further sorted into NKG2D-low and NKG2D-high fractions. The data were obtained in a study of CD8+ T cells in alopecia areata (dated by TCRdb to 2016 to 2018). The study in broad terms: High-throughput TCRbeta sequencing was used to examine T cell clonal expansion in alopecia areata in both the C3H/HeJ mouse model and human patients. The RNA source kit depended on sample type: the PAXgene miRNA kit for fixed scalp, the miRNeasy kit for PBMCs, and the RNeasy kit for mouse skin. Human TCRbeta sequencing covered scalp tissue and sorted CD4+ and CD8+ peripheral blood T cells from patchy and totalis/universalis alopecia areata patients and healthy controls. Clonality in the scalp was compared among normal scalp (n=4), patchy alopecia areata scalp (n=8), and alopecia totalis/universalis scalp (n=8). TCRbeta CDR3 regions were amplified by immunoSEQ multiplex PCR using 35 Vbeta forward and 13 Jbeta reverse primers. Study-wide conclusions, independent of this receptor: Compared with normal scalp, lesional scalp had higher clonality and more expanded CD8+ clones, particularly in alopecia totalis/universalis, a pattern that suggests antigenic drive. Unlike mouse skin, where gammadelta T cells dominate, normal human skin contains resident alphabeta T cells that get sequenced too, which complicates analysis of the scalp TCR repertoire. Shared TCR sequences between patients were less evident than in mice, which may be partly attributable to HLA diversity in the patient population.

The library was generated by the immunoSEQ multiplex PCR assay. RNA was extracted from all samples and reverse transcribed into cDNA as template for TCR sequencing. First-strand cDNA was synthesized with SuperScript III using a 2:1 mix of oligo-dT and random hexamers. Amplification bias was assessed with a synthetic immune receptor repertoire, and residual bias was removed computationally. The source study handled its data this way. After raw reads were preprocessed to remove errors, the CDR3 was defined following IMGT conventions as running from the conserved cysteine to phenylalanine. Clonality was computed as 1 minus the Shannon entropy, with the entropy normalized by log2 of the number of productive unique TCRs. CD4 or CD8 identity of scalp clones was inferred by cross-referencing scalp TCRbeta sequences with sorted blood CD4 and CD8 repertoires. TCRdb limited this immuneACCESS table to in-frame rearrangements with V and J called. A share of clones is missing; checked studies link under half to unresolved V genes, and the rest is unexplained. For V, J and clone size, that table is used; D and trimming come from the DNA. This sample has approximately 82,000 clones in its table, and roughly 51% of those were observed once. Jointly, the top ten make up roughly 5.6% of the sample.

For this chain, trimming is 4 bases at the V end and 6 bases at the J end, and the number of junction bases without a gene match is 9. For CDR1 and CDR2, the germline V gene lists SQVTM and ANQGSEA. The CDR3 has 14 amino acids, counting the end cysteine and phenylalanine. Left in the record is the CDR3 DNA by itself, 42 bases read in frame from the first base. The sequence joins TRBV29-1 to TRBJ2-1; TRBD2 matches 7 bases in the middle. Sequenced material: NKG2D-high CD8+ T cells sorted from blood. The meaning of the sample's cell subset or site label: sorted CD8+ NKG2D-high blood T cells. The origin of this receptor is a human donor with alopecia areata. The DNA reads TGCAGCGTTGTGGGGGGAGGGCCCGTCAATGAGCAGTTCTTC. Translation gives CSVVGGGPVNEQFF.